The rows below give T cell receptor beta chains drawn from one sample of a study of spatial heterogeneity in lung cancer. TCRdb used MiXCR to reprocess the 5' RACE reads, holding one entry per CDR3 protein. The sample lists about 20,000 distinct CDR3 sequences, over 5.5% occurring once. Sequencing used PBMCs, obtained at surgery. These receptor sequences come from a male donor with early-stage non-small cell lung cancer. CDR3s include the opening cysteine and the closing phenylalanine or tryptophan. The order of the fields is D gene, clone size, J gene, V gene, CDR3 protein, CDR3 DNA. A D gene is named only where the DNA matches it firmly. Size tells how often a clone was seen (once, few, many) or the class of an expanded clone, and some rows leave it out.

d_call: -; clone_size: many; j_call: TRBJ2-1; v_call: TRBV15; cdr3_aa: CATSRARGYNEQFF; cdr3_nt: TGTGCCACCTCCCGGGCTAGAGGTTACAATGAGCAGTTCTTC
d_call: -; clone_size: medium-sized; j_call: TRBJ1-2; v_call: TRBV29-1; cdr3_aa: CSVYHSDQRGYTF; cdr3_nt: TGCAGCGTTTACCATTCCGACCAACGCGGCTACACCTTC
d_call: TRBD1; clone_size: many; j_call: TRBJ1-5; v_call: TRBV20-1; cdr3_aa: CSANVRGVGQPQHF; cdr3_nt: TGCAGTGCTAACGTCAGGGGGGTTGGTCAGCCCCAGCATTTT
d_call: TRBD2; clone_size: many; j_call: TRBJ2-7; v_call: TRBV5-1; cdr3_aa: CASSLPGTRAYEQYF; cdr3_nt: TGCGCCAGCAGCCTTCCCGGGACTAGGGCCTACGAGCAGTACTTC
d_call: TRBD1; clone_size: many; j_call: TRBJ2-3; v_call: TRBV12-5; cdr3_aa: CASGPDGQGADTQYF; cdr3_nt: TGTGCTAGTGGTCCTGATGGACAGGGGGCAGATACGCAGTATTTT
d_call: -; clone_size: few; j_call: TRBJ1-1; v_call: TRBV6-1; cdr3_aa: CASSERQEASMNTEAFF; cdr3_nt: TGTGCCAGCAGTGAACGACAGGAAGCCTCCATGAACACTGAAGCTTTCTTT
d_call: -; clone_size: -; j_call: TRBJ2-3; v_call: TRBV7-9; cdr3_aa: CASSLTAGRTDTQYF; cdr3_nt: TGTGCCAGCAGCTTAACGGCGGGTCGCACAGATACGCAGTATTTT
d_call: TRBD1; clone_size: many; j_call: TRBJ1-1; v_call: TRBV9; cdr3_aa: CASNKGQGQTEAFF; cdr3_nt: TGTGCCAGCAACAAGGGACAGGGCCAAACTGAAGCTTTCTTT
d_call: -; clone_size: many; j_call: TRBJ1-1; v_call: TRBV28; cdr3_aa: CASSLTGTPAAFF; cdr3_nt: TGTGCCAGCAGTCTAACAGGAACCCCCGCAGCTTTCTTT
d_call: -; clone_size: many; j_call: TRBJ2-1; v_call: TRBV28; cdr3_aa: CASRGSGNEQFF; cdr3_nt: TGTGCCAGCAGGGGTTCAGGCAATGAGCAGTTCTTC
d_call: -; clone_size: many; j_call: TRBJ2-1; v_call: TRBV6-2/TRBV6-3; cdr3_aa: CASRPGLTFSGSYNEQFF; cdr3_nt: TGTGCCAGCAGACCGGGACTGACCTTTTCCGGCTCCTACAATGAGCAGTTCTTC
d_call: -; clone_size: many; j_call: TRBJ1-5; v_call: TRBV7-2; cdr3_aa: CASSLVGGDSNQPQHF; cdr3_nt: TGTGCCAGCAGCTTAGTTGGGGGAGATAGCAATCAGCCCCAGCATTTT
d_call: -; clone_size: -; j_call: TRBJ1-3; v_call: TRBV12-3/TRBV12-4; cdr3_aa: CASSPGSSGNTIYF; cdr3_nt: TGTGCCAGCAGTCCGGGGAGCTCTGGAAACACCATATATTTT
d_call: -; clone_size: many; j_call: TRBJ1-5; v_call: TRBV6-1; cdr3_aa: CASSVQKGSNQPQHF; cdr3_nt: TGTGCCAGCAGTGTTCAAAAGGGAAGCAATCAGCCCCAGCATTTT
d_call: TRBD2; clone_size: many; j_call: TRBJ2-3; v_call: TRBV18; cdr3_aa: CASSRSGSTDTQYF; cdr3_nt: TGTGCCAGCTCACGTAGCGGGAGCACAGATACGCAGTATTTT
d_call: -; clone_size: medium-sized; j_call: TRBJ2-7; v_call: TRBV27; cdr3_aa: CASSGRLRLEQYF; cdr3_nt: TGTGCCAGCAGTGGCAGGCTGCGCTTGGAGCAGTACTTC
d_call: TRBD1; clone_size: many; j_call: TRBJ2-1; v_call: TRBV24-1; cdr3_aa: CATSDSTGSGSYNEQFF; cdr3_nt: TGTGCCACCAGTGACTCGACAGGGTCGGGGTCCTACAATGAGCAGTTCTTC
d_call: -; clone_size: many; j_call: TRBJ2-3; v_call: TRBV18; cdr3_aa: CASSQVTDTQYF; cdr3_nt: TGTGCCAGCTCACAGGTCACAGATACGCAGTATTTT
d_call: -; clone_size: few; j_call: TRBJ1-3; v_call: TRBV7-9; cdr3_aa: CASRKGQNDFSGNTIYF; cdr3_nt: TGTGCCAGCAGGAAGGGACAAAACGACTTCTCTGGAAACACCATATATTTT
d_call: TRBD2; clone_size: few; j_call: TRBJ2-5; v_call: TRBV27; cdr3_aa: CASSPALGGSSQYF; cdr3_nt: TGTGCCAGCAGTCCCGCCTTGGGCGGGAGTTCTCAGTACTTC
d_call: TRBD2; clone_size: few; j_call: TRBJ2-7; v_call: TRBV7-9; cdr3_aa: CASSFTSGEGQYF; cdr3_nt: TGTGCCAGCAGCTTTACTAGCGGGGAAGGGCAGTACTTC
d_call: -; clone_size: many; j_call: TRBJ2-3; v_call: TRBV28; cdr3_aa: CASSLDRGGTDTQYF; cdr3_nt: TGTGCCAGCAGCCTCGACAGAGGGGGCACAGATACGCAGTATTTT
d_call: -; clone_size: few; j_call: TRBJ2-5; v_call: TRBV7-2; cdr3_aa: CASSLVRGGETQYF; cdr3_nt: TGTGCCAGCAGCTTAGTACGGGGCGGGGAGACCCAGTACTTC
d_call: -; clone_size: many; j_call: TRBJ2-3; v_call: TRBV5-1; cdr3_aa: CASSLDTDTQYF; cdr3_nt: TGCGCCAGCAGCTTGGACACAGATACGCAGTATTTT
d_call: -; clone_size: many; j_call: TRBJ2-1; v_call: TRBV12-3/TRBV12-4; cdr3_aa: CASSTGGREYNEQFF; cdr3_nt: TGTGCCAGCAGCACCGGGGGGCGGGAATACAATGAGCAGTTCTTC
d_call: TRBD1; clone_size: many; j_call: TRBJ1-5; v_call: TRBV27; cdr3_aa: CASSLGQDRGRGQPQHF; cdr3_nt: TGTGCCAGCAGTTTAGGTCAGGACAGGGGGCGTGGTCAGCCCCAGCATTTT
d_call: TRBD2; clone_size: many; j_call: TRBJ2-7; v_call: TRBV6-5; cdr3_aa: CASSYTSGTGYEQYF; cdr3_nt: TGTGCCAGCAGTTACACCAGCGGGACGGGGTACGAGCAGTACTTC
d_call: TRBD1; clone_size: many; j_call: TRBJ1-1; v_call: TRBV6-6; cdr3_aa: CASSPQGAGTEAFF; cdr3_nt: TGTGCCAGCAGCCCACAGGGGGCTGGAACTGAAGCTTTCTTT
d_call: TRBD1; clone_size: few; j_call: TRBJ1-2; v_call: TRBV7-9; cdr3_aa: CASSLGGAGYGYTF; cdr3_nt: TGTGCCAGCAGCCTAGGGGGCGCGGGCTATGGCTACACCTTC
d_call: -; clone_size: many; j_call: TRBJ2-7; v_call: TRBV11-2; cdr3_aa: CASSIPPRYEQYF; cdr3_nt: TGTGCCAGCAGCATTCCTCCAAGGTACGAGCAGTACTTC
d_call: TRBD1; clone_size: -; j_call: TRBJ2-5; v_call: TRBV24-1; cdr3_aa: CATSIPRQGTQETQYF; cdr3_nt: TGTGCCACCAGCATCCCAAGACAGGGGACGCAAGAGACCCAGTACTTC